This TCR beta chain was found in a study of CXCR3-negative and CXCR3-positive naive CD8 T cells. On the study more broadly: Summed over all libraries, TRB reads came to approximately 140 million, with about 1.5 +/- 0.3 million per library. Study results and limitations: Naive CXCR3-negative cells resembled naive CXCR3-positive cells in TRBV-TRBJ usage; memory cells differed. Naive subsets were similarly diverse, while memory CD8+ repertoires were much less diverse.

UMI-labeled 5' RACE yielded the TRB cDNA libraries. TCRdb re-called the 5' RACE reads and gives one entry per CDR3 protein, without DNA. The sample spans over 35,000 distinct CDR3 sequences; the ten largest clones claim 14% to 15%. Germline CDR1 is MNHEY and CDR2 is SVGEGT. The CDR3 extends over 13 amino acids. Regarding this clonotype: Antigen specificity is unknown.

The source is a human donor in good health. Some clones in this sample may be carry-over from other donors' samples. The chain combines TRBV6-2 or TRBV6-3 with TRBJ1-1. Specimen: memory CD8+ T cells from blood. The CDR3 reads CASSYFENTEAFF.